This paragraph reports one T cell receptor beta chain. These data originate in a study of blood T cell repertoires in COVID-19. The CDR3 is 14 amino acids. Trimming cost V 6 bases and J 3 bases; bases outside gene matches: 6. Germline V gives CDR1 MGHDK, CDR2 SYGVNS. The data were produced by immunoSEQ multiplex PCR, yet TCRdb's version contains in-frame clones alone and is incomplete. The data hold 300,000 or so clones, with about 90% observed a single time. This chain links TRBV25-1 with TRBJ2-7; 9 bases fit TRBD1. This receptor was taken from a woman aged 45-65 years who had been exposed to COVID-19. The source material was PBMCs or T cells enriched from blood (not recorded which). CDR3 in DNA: TGTGCCAGCAGCGGACAGGGGAAGCACTACGAGCAGTACTTC. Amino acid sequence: CASSGQGKHYEQYF.